These 26 T cell receptor beta chains originate from one sample sequenced in a study of OX40 agonist ivuxolimab in advanced cancers. Library creation used the immunoSEQ multiplex PCR assay. Drawn from immuneACCESS, this table holds only the in-frame rearrangements with V and J called that TCRdb kept. Clones are partly lost; checked studies trace under half to an unresolved V gene and leave the rest unexplained. In this sample the table shows about 68,000 clones, roughly 84% of which occur a single time. Of the sample, approximately 0.68% is held by the ten largest clones. The specimen comprised CD4+ or CD8+ T cells sorted from blood, sampled in a trial of the OX40 agonist ivuxolimab. The origin of the receptors is an adult with an advanced solid tumor such as melanoma, head and neck, liver or kidney cancer.

This chain uses TRBV19 with TRBJ1-5; D not certain. The germline V gene has CDR1 LNHDA and CDR2 SQIVND (reference sequence). The CDR3 covers 14 residues. V was trimmed by 7 bases and J by 6 bases, leaving 16 bases between them. The chain's CDR3 is CASTPGSVFQPQHF. CDR3 DNA: TGTGCCAGTACCCCCGGGTCGGTTTTTCAGCCCCAGCATTTT.

This chain connects TRBV6-4 to TRBJ2-2, with 9 nucleotides matching TRBD2. J gave up 5 bases and V 2 bases, and 0 bases lay outside the gene matches. The CDR3 runs to 14 residues. Germline CDR1 MRHNA, CDR2 SNTAGT. CDR3 protein: CASSDLAGTGELFF. CDR3 bases: TGTGCCAGCAGTGACCTAGCGGGGACCGGGGAGCTGTTTTTT.

The chain couples TRBV9 to TRBJ2-7, with D possibly matching TRBD1 (6 bases). Trimming pared 3 bases from V and 0 bases from J, leaving 10 bases between. Germline loops: CDR1 SGDLS, CDR2 YYNGEE. The CDR3 consists of 14 residues. As DNA, the CDR3 is TGTGCCAGCAGCGGAGGACAGAACTCCTACGAGCAGTACTTC. This codes for CASSGGQNSYEQYF.

This clone turned up a few times. Written as DNA, the CDR3 is TGTGCCATCAGCGCCGCAACTAGCCGAAAAGAGACCCAGTACTTC. Its protein product is CAISAATSRKETQYF. The gene calls are TRBV10-3 and TRBJ2-5, with D possibly matching TRBD2 (6 bases). V gave up 6 bases and J gave up 3 bases, with 17 bases separating them. Germline V lookup: CDR1 ENHRY, CDR2 SYGVKD. The CDR3 covers 15 residues.

The rearrangement uses TRBV5-4 and TRBJ1-2; 8 nucleotides agree with TRBD1. Germline CDR1 is SGHNT and CDR2 is YYREEE (reference sequence). J was trimmed by 1 base and V by 4 bases; bases with no gene match: 15. This CDR3 has 18 residues. The CDR3 region has the DNA TGTGCCAGCAGCCCCACCGGGGGACAGGCCCACCGTAACTATGGCTACACCTTC. It specifies CASSPTGGQAHRNYGYTF.

The chain has TRBV5-6 and TRBJ1-5, with 10 bases aligning to TRBD1. Per germline, CDR1 SGHDT and CDR2 YYEEEE. The ends lost 5 bases at V and 3 bases at J; junction bases unmatched: 5. The CDR3 length is 15 residues. The CDR3 here is CASSRQGAHNQPQHF. CDR3 DNA: TGTGCCAGCAGTCGACAGGGGGCGCACAATCAGCCCCAGCATTTT.

The rearrangement joins TRBV19 to TRBJ1-1; a possible D gene is TRBD1 (6 bases). The CDR3 extends over 16 amino acids. CDR1 and CDR2 (germline): LNHDA, SQIVND (reference sequence). Between the trimmed V and J ends, which lost 0 bases and 0 bases, there was a span of 11 bases. The CDR3 here is CASSIDLGTLNTEAFF. CDR3 coding DNA: TGTGCCAGTAGTATAGATCTCGGGACACTGAACACTGAAGCTTTCTTT.

This clone was observed a single time. The chain employs TRBV25-1 and TRBJ2-5, with 9 positions matching TRBD1. With 7 bases clipped from V and 3 bases from J, the junction kept 3 bases outside the gene matches. This CDR3 has 13 residues. The germline V gene has CDR1 MGHDK and CDR2 SYGVNS. CDR3 in amino acids: CASTGQGKETQYF. CDR3 nucleotides: TGTGCCAGCACGGGACAGGGAAAAGAGACCCAGTACTTC.

The V and J genes are TRBV19 and TRBJ2-7; tentatively, D is TRBD1 or TRBD2 (5 bases each). Germline CDR1 is LNHDA and CDR2 is SQIVND (reference sequence). V was cut by 3 bases and J by 0 bases, with 12 bases left in between. The CDR3 loop spans 15 amino acids. CDR3 sequence reads: CASSIDGTSSYEQYF. In DNA, the CDR3 is TGTGCCAGTAGTATCGACGGGACGAGCTCCTACGAGCAGTACTTC.

This clone was seen just once. The chain combines TRBV6-5 with TRBJ1-2; tentatively, D is TRBD1 (6 bases). Germline CDR1 and CDR2: MNHEY and SVGAGI. There are 15 residues in the CDR3. Between the trimmed V and J ends, which lost 5 bases and 8 bases, there was a span of 21 bases. The CDR3 coding sequence is TGTGCCAGCAGTCCCCAAGGCCTAGGGGGAGCCGGCTACACCTTC. It is translated as CASSPQGLGGAGYTF.

The chain couples TRBV10-3 to TRBJ1-4; 7 bases are a match to TRBD1. This CDR3 spans 14 amino acids. With 10 bases clipped from V and 4 bases from J, the junction kept 9 bases outside the gene matches. Germline V gene lookup returns CDR1 ENHRY and CDR2 SYGVKD. The CDR3 DNA reads as TGTGCCACATCGCCGGGACAGCTTAATGAAAAACTGTTTTTT. Its translation: CATSPGQLNEKLFF.

This chain joins TRBV7-9 and TRBJ2-1; D uncertain. The CDR3 is 15 amino acids. V lost 1 base and J lost 3, with 10 bases in between. The germline V gene encodes CDR1 SEHNR and CDR2 FQNEAQ (reference sequence). CDR3 sequence (DNA): TGTGCCAGCAGCTTAGACCCGGACCTCTACAATGAGCAGTTCTTC. Translating gives CASSLDPDLYNEQFF.

The chain is built from TRBV6-5 and TRBJ2-5; 7 nucleotides match TRBD1. The germline V gene has CDR1 MNHEY and CDR2 SVGAGI. The V and J ends lost 7 bases and 1 base, in that order; junction bases with no gene match: 3. The CDR3 extends over 13 amino acids. CDR3 region: CASIRDSQETQYF. The CDR3 region has the DNA TGTGCCAGCATCCGGGACAGCCAAGAGACCCAGTACTTC.

The V call is TRBV5-1, the J call TRBJ1-1; 8 positions agree with TRBD1. The CDR3 is 14 amino acids. The V and J ends lost 4 bases and 1 base, in that order; junction bases with no gene match: 3. Germline CDR1 SGHRS, CDR2 YFSETQ. CDR3 residues: CASSPDRANTEAFF. The CDR3 DNA sequence: TGCGCCAGCAGCCCGGACAGGGCGAACACTGAAGCTTTCTTT.

The chain is built from TRBV2 and TRBJ2-6; perhaps D is TRBD1 or TRBD2 (5 bases each). This CDR3 has 13 amino acids. Trimming cost V 11 bases and J 4 bases, with 12 bases left between them. CDR1 is SNHLY and CDR2 is FYNNEI in the germline V gene. The CDR3 loop reads CAREGLGANVLTF. The CDR3 DNA reads TGTGCCCGCGAGGGGTTAGGGGCCAACGTCCTGACTTTC.

CDR3 nucleotide sequence: TGTGCCAGTAGCGGGGGGACATTCCAAGAGACCCAGTACTTC. As protein: CASSGGTFQETQYF. J is TRBJ2-5 and V is TRBV19; weak D call: TRBD2 (7 bases). The CDR3 covers 14 residues. Germline CDR1 is LNHDA and CDR2 is SQIVND (reference sequence). Trimming took off 6 bases at V and 1 base at J, with 12 bases between the two ends. Together with reference TRBV19 and TRBJ2-5, the CDR3 gives the full variable domain: DGGITQSPKYLFRKEGQNVTLSCEQNLNHDAMYWYRQDPGQGLRLIYYSQIVNDFQKGDIAEGYSVSREKKESFPLTVTSAQKNPTAFYLCASSGGTFQETQYFGPGTRLLVL.

V and J are TRBV19 and TRBJ2-1, with 12 bases fitting TRBD2. The length of the CDR3 is 17 residues. V trimming: 7 bases; J trimming: 0 bases; junction bases outside the gene matches: 7. Germline V gene data show CDR1 as LNHDA and CDR2 as SQIVND (reference sequence). The CDR3 sequence: CASKRTSGANSYNEQFF. CDR3 DNA sequence: TGTGCCAGTAAACGGACTAGCGGGGCGAACTCCTACAATGAGCAGTTCTTC. Filled out from reference TRBV19 and TRBJ2-1, the complete variable domain reads DGGITQSPKYLFRKEGQNVTLSCEQNLNHDAMYWYRQDPGQGLRLIYYSQIVNDFQKGDIAEGYSVSREKKESFPLTVTSAQKNPTAFYLCASKRTSGANSYNEQFFGPGTRLTVL.

This clone was counted only a few times. The chain uses TRBV7-2 and TRBJ1-2; D is ambiguous. The V end was cut by 5 bases, the J end by 2 bases, with 0 bases between. CDR3 length: 10 residues. Germline loops: CDR1 SGHTA, CDR2 FQGNSA. CDR3 amino acids: CASSNYGYTF. DNA of the CDR3: TGTGCCAGCAGCAACTATGGCTACACCTTC.

The CDR3 region is CASSLFGSEQYF. CDR3 sequence (DNA): TGTGCCAGCAGCTTGTTTGGAAGCGAGCAGTACTTC. The V and J genes are TRBV5-6 and TRBJ2-7; D gene unclear. Germline V lookup: CDR1 SGHDT, CDR2 YYEEEE. This CDR3 has 12 residues. Trimming took 1 base from V and 6 from J, leaving 8 bases between them.

The chain employs TRBV4-2 and TRBJ1-3; no definite D call. The V end lost 0 bases, the J end lost 9 bases, and 21 bases lay between the germline ends. Germline V lookup: CDR1 LGHNA, CDR2 YNFKEQ. The CDR3 is made up of 17 amino acids. CDR3 DNA: TGTGCCAGCAGCCAAGATCCTACGAGGAGGGAGTTTGTCACCATATATTTT. It codes for CASSQDPTRREFVTIYF.

The CDR3 coding sequence is TGTGCTAGTGGTTTGGTAATCGGGACCTACAATGAGCAGTTCTTC. The encoded protein is CASGLVIGTYNEQFF. The rearrangement uses TRBV12-5 and TRBJ2-1; a weak D match, TRBD2 (5 bases). Trimming removed 0 bases from V and 2 bases from J, with 8 bases in between. CDR1 and CDR2 from the germline V gene are LGHNT and FRNRAP. This CDR3 comprises 15 residues. Supplemented by reference TRBV12-5 and TRBJ2-1, the full variable domain reads DARVTQTPRHKVTEMGQEVTMRCQPILGHNTVFWYRQTMMQGLELLAYFRNRAPLDDSGMPKDRFSAEMPDATLATLKIQPSEPRDSAVYFCASGLVIGTYNEQFFGPGTRLTVL.

This clone was seen a handful of times. This chain uses TRBV6-5 with TRBJ2-7, with 7 bases matching TRBD1. V shed 8 bases and J 0 bases; nucleotides not matched to a gene: 4. Germline V CDR1 and CDR2: MNHEY, SVGAGI. The CDR3 covers 13 residues. The DNA for the CDR3 is TGTGCCAGCTCGGGACAGAACTCCTACGAGCAGTACTTC. It is translated as CASSGQNSYEQYF.

The genes are TRBV6-5 and TRBJ1-2; TRBD1 might be the D (5 bases). The CDR3 spans 12 residues. The germline CDR1 and CDR2 sequences are MNHEY and SVGAGI. V gave up 2 bases and J gave up 10 bases, with 11 bases separating them. The CDR3 loop reads CASSYGLGDYTF. As DNA, the CDR3 is TGTGCCAGCAGTTACGGCCTGGGGGACTACACCTTC.

The J gene is TRBJ2-5, the V gene TRBV29-1; the D gene is possibly TRBD2 (5 bases). The CDR3 is made up of 13 amino acids. CDR1 and CDR2 (germline): SQVTM, ANQGSEA. Trimming took 2 bases from V and 4 from J, leaving 11 bases between them. CDR3 coding DNA: TGCAGCGTTGAACTAGGGAGTGGAGAGACCCAGTACTTC. This sequence encodes CSVELGSGETQYF. The whole variable domain, filled in from reference TRBV29-1 and TRBJ2-5, reads SAVISQKPSRDICQRGTSLTIQCQVDSQVTMMFWYRQQPGQSLTLIATANQGSEATYESGFVIDKFPISRPNLTFSTLTVSNMSPEDSSIYLCSVELGSGETQYFGPGTRLLVL.

The chain is built from TRBV29-1 and TRBJ1-2; TRBD1 agrees at 8 bases. CDR1 and CDR2 from the germline V gene are SQVTM and ANQGSEA. The CDR3 has 15 amino acids. V shed 7 bases and J 1 base; nucleotides not matched to a gene: 11. The CDR3 region is CSASGGLSLNYGYTF. CDR3 sequence (DNA): TGCAGCGCATCAGGGGGCCTATCCCTTAACTATGGCTACACCTTC.

V usage is TRBV7-9 and J usage is TRBJ1-3; a weak D match, TRBD1 (5 bases). Germline lookup yields CDR1 SEHNR and CDR2 FQNEAQ (reference sequence). The germline V and J ends were trimmed by 3 bases and 4 bases, with 10 bases remaining between them. The CDR3 has 14 residues. The CDR3 here is CASSFNRLGNTIYF. CDR3 DNA sequence: TGTGCCAGCAGCTTCAACAGGTTGGGAAACACCATATATTTT.